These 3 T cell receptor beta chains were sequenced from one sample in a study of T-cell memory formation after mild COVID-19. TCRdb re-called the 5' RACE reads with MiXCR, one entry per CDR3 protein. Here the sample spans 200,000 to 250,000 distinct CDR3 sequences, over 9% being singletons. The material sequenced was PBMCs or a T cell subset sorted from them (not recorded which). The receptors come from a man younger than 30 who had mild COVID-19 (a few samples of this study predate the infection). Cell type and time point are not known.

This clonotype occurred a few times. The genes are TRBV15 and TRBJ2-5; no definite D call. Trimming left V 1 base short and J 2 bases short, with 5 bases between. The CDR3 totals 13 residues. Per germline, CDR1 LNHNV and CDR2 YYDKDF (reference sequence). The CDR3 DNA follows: TGTGCCACCAGCAGAGGGGAACAAGAGACCCAGTACTTC. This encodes CATSRGEQETQYF.

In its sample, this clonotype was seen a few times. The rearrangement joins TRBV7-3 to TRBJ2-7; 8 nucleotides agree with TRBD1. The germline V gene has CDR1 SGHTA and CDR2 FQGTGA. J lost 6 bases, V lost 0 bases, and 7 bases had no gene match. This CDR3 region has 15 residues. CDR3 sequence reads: CASSLTGQGRGEQYF. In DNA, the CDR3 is TGTGCCAGCAGCTTAACCGGACAGGGACGAGGCGAGCAGTACTTC. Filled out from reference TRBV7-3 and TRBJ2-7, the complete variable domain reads GAGVSQTPSNKVTEKGKYVELRCDPISGHTALYWYRQSLGQGPEFLIYFQGTGAADDSGLPNDRFFAVRPEGSVSTLKIQRTERGDSAVYLCASSLTGQGRGEQYFGPGTRLTVT.

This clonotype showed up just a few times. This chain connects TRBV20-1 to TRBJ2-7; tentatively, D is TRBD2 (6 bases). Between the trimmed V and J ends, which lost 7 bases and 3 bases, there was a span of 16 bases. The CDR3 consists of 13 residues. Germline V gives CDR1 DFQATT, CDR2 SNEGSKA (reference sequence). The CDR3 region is CSGAGTGIYEQYF. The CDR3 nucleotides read TGCAGTGGCGCCGGGACTGGGATCTACGAGCAGTACTTC.